This entry lists 26 T cell receptor beta chains sequenced from one sample in a study of yellow fever vaccine responses in identical twins. One entry per CDR3 protein results from TCRdb running MiXCR on the RT-PCR reads. The table has about 18,000 distinct CDR3 sequences, roughly two thirds seen once. Here the sequenced sample was T cells from blood (PBMCs), unsorted or a sorted subset (not recorded which), taken before or after yellow fever vaccination (not recorded which). Source of these receptors: a woman between 18 and 30 years old who received the yellow fever vaccine.

This clonotype was seen a single time. This chain links TRBV7-6 with TRBJ2-7; 10 bases align to TRBD2. The CDR3 covers 14 residues. The germline V gene encodes CDR1 SGHVS and CDR2 FNYEAQ. Losses at the gene ends were 5 bases for V and 4 bases for J; bases not matched to a gene: 5. CDR3 loop: CASSPGTSAYEQYV. In nucleotides, the CDR3 is TGTGCCAGCAGCCCCGGGACTAGCGCTTACGAGCAGTACGTC.

The V call is TRBV27, the J call TRBJ1-3; unclear D gene. Germline loops: CDR1 MNHEY, CDR2 SMNVEV (reference sequence). The V gene lost 0 bases and the J gene lost 2 bases, with 5 bases spanning the gap. This CDR3 spans 14 amino acids. This CDR3 reads CASSLSSTGNTIYF. CDR3 bases: TGTGCCAGCAGTTTATCATCCACTGGAAACACCATATATTTT.

V is TRBV19 and J is TRBJ2-5; D gene ambiguous. This CDR3 region has 12 residues. The V and J ends lost 5 bases and 0 bases respectively, with 4 bases between them. Germline values: CDR1 LNHDA, CDR2 SQIVND (reference sequence). Written as DNA, the CDR3 is TGTGCCAGTAGTTTCCACCAAGAGACCCAGTACTTC. Its translation: CASSFHQETQYF. Full variable domain (rest looked up from reference TRBV19 and TRBJ2-5): DGGITQSPKYLFRKEGQNVTLSCEQNLNHDAMYWYRQDPGQGLRLIYYSQIVNDFQKGDIAEGYSVSREKKESFPLTVTSAQKNPTAFYLCASSFHQETQYFGPGTRLLVL.

The chain joins TRBV7-2 to TRBJ2-3, with 9 bases identical to TRBD2. Looked up from germline, CDR1 is SGHTA and CDR2 is FQGNSA. This CDR3 spans 18 amino acids. V was clipped by 0 bases and J by 3 bases; unmatched bases: 10. The CDR3 here is CASSLASASGIGTDTQYF. CDR3 coding DNA: TGTGCCAGCAGCTTAGCATCAGCTAGCGGGATAGGGACAGATACGCAGTATTTT. The whole variable domain, remainder taken from reference TRBV7-2 and TRBJ2-3, is GAGVSQSPSNKVTEKGKDVELRCDPISGHTALYWYRQSLGQGLEFLIYFQGNSAPDKSGLPSDRFSAERTGGSVSTLTIQRTQQEDSAVYLCASSLASASGIGTDTQYFGPGTRLTVL.

Only a few counts were recorded for this clonotype. This chain uses TRBV5-1 with TRBJ1-2, with 7 bases matching TRBD1. The CDR3 is 15 amino acids. J gave up 0 bases and V 2 bases, and 4 bases lay outside the gene matches. CDR1 SGHRS and CDR2 YFSETQ come from the germline V gene. The chain's CDR3 is CASSLRDSANYGYTF. CDR3 DNA sequence: TGCGCCAGCAGCTTAAGGGACAGCGCTAACTATGGCTACACCTTC.

The J gene is TRBJ1-1, the V gene TRBV6-1, with D possibly being TRBD1 (5 bases). The CDR3 totals 14 residues. Between the trimmed V and J ends, which lost 4 bases and 2 bases, there was a span of 11 bases. From germline, CDR1 is MNHNS and CDR2 SASEGT. Written as DNA, the CDR3 is TGTGCCAGCAGTGCGACAGAGATTAACACTGAAGCTTTCTTT. Translating gives CASSATEINTEAFF.

The chain recombines TRBV29-1 with TRBJ1-2, with D hard to call. The CDR3 is 14 residues long. V lost 0 bases, J lost 0 bases, and 8 bases lay in between. From germline, CDR1 is SQVTM and CDR2 ANQGSEA. This CDR3 reads CSVEDGGTNYGYTF. The DNA of the CDR3 is TGCAGCGTTGAAGACGGCGGGACTAACTATGGCTACACCTTC.

The rearrangement uses TRBV11-1 and TRBJ2-1; D not resolved. Per the germline V gene, CDR1 is SGHAT and CDR2 is FQDESV (reference sequence). This CDR3 spans 15 amino acids. Trimming stripped 1 base from V and 0 bases from J, with 7 bases between. The CDR3 sequence: CASSLVWFSYNEQFF. CDR3 bases: TGTGCCAGCAGCTTAGTGTGGTTCTCCTACAATGAGCAGTTCTTC.

This chain joins TRBV6-4 and TRBJ2-1; 9 bases agree with TRBD2. V gave up 0 bases and J gave up 6 bases; unmatched junction bases: 6. The CDR3 sequence is 16 residues long. Germline lookup yields CDR1 MRHNA and CDR2 SNTAGT. CDR3 sequence reads: CASSDSASGTPNEQFF. DNA of the CDR3: TGTGCCAGCAGTGACTCGGCTAGCGGGACCCCCAATGAGCAGTTCTTC.

CDR3 sequence (DNA): TGCGCCAGCAGTGAGTCAGGGGGCTCTGGGGCCAACGTCCTGACTTTC. As protein: CASSESGGSGANVLTF. This sequence joins TRBV10-2 and TRBJ2-6, with D perhaps matching TRBD1 (6 bases). The V end lost 0 bases, the J end lost 0 bases, and 6 bases lay between the germline ends. Germline CDR1 and CDR2: WSHSY and SAAADI. The CDR3 length is 16 residues.

There are a few counts of this clonotype. V and J are TRBV2 and TRBJ2-1, with unresolved D. The CDR3 runs to 15 residues. CDR1 and CDR2 from the germline V gene are SNHLY and FYNNEI. The ends were cut back, 6 bases at V and 2 bases at J, with 14 bases in the middle. The CDR3 loop reads CASSAKGMPYNEQFF. The CDR3 DNA is TGTGCCAGCAGCGCCAAGGGCATGCCCTACAATGAGCAGTTCTTC.

This clonotype was found a few times. The chain links TRBV3-1 to TRBJ1-3; possible D gene TRBD1, 5 bases. V lost 4 bases to trimming and J lost 5 bases, with 15 bases between them. The length of the CDR3 is 15 residues. The germline CDR1 and CDR2 sequences are LGHDT and YNNKEL (reference sequence). In nucleotides, the CDR3 is TGTGCCAGCAGCCCCTACGACGGGGGAAGAAACACCATATATTTT. Protein: CASSPYDGGRNTIYF. The variable domain in full, with the rest retrieved from reference TRBV3-1 and TRBJ1-3, is DTAVSQTPKYLVTQMGNDKSIKCEQNLGHDTMYWYKQDSKKFLKIMFSYNNKELIINETVPNRFSPKSPDKAHLNLHINSLELGDSAVYFCASSPYDGGRNTIYFGEGSWLTVV.

This clonotype was observed a few times. This chain joins TRBV29-1 and TRBJ2-6, with D possibly being TRBD1 (6 bases). CDR3 length equals 19 residues. Per germline, CDR1 SQVTM and CDR2 ANQGSEA. V gave up 5 bases and J gave up 0 bases, with 23 bases separating them. In DNA, the CDR3 is TGCAGCGTTCTGGCGACAGGAGGCTTTCTATCCTCTGGGGCCAACGTCCTGACTTTC. This sequence encodes CSVLATGGFLSSGANVLTF.

This clonotype has a handful of counts. This chain connects TRBV5-4 to TRBJ2-3; weak D call: TRBD1 (5 bases). Germline CDR1 reads SGHNT; CDR2 reads YYREEE (reference sequence). Deletions cut 1 base from V and 0 bases from J, with 9 bases between. This CDR3 has 15 amino acids. In DNA, the CDR3 is TGTGCCAGCAGCTTGCGGTCAGGGAGCACAGATACGCAGTATTTT. It specifies CASSLRSGSTDTQYF.

The rearrangement uses TRBV13 and TRBJ2-1, with 7 positions matching TRBD2. The V segment lost 3 bases and the J segment 8 bases; nucleotides outside the gene matches: 10. Germline CDR1 PRHDT, CDR2 FYEKMQ (reference sequence). This CDR3 is built from 15 residues. For the CDR3, the DNA is TGTGCCAGCAGCTTCCGACTAGCTCAGAGCCATGAGCAGTTCTTC. This sequence encodes CASSFRLAQSHEQFF.

The chain links TRBV5-5 to TRBJ1-1; D is unclear. Germline V gene lookup returns CDR1 SGHKS and CDR2 YYEKEE (reference sequence). The length of the CDR3 is 13 residues. The ends were cut back, 2 bases at V and 3 bases at J, with 8 bases in the middle. The CDR3 here is CASSLVVDTEAFF. The CDR3 DNA follows: TGTGCCAGCAGCTTAGTAGTGGACACTGAAGCTTTCTTT.

The chain's CDR3 is CASSLGRREHDTDTQYF. CDR3 nucleotides: TGTGCCAGCAGCTTAGGGCGCCGGGAGCACGACACAGATACGCAGTATTTT. The chain has TRBV7-2 and TRBJ2-3; possibly TRBD2 for D (6 bases). Trimming took 1 base from V and 2 from J, leaving 16 bases between them. The CDR3 has 17 amino acids. CDR1 and CDR2 (germline): SGHTA, FQGNSA.

The genes are TRBV18 and TRBJ1-6, with unresolved D. With 2 bases removed from V and 15 bases from J, the gap between germline ends came to 14 bases. The germline gives CDR1 KGHSH, CDR2 LQKENI. The length of the CDR3 is 13 residues. The DNA for the CDR3 is TGTGCCAGCTCACCAACCCGAGACTCCAGCCTCCACTTT. Amino acid sequence: CASSPTRDSSLHF.

V usage is TRBV12-3 or TRBV12-4 and J usage is TRBJ2-5; 8 bases line up with TRBD1. Trimming took 1 base from V and 7 from J; bases not matched to a gene: 8. CDR3 size: 15 residues. CDR3 sequence: CASSLVDRGLVTQYF. CDR3 coding DNA: TGTGCCAGCAGTTTAGTCGACAGGGGTTTGGTGACCCAGTACTTC.

The chain uses TRBV12-3 or TRBV12-4 and TRBJ2-1; D remains ambiguous. The CDR3 runs to 13 residues. The ends were cut back, 3 bases at V and 2 bases at J, with 5 bases in the middle. The CDR3 region is CASSFNAYNEQFF. DNA of the CDR3: TGTGCCAGCAGTTTTAATGCCTACAATGAGCAGTTCTTC.

This chain links TRBV2 with TRBJ1-5; D gene ambiguous. The germline gives CDR1 SNHLY, CDR2 FYNNEI. Between the trimmed V and J ends, which lost 10 bases and 4 bases, there was a span of 11 bases. The CDR3 has 12 amino acids. CDR3 nucleotides: TGTGCCATTCGAGAGCAGAATCAGCCCCAGCATTTT. Protein product: CAIREQNQPQHF.

CDR3: CSAKTPATGHSPLHF. The CDR3 nucleotides read TGCAGTGCAAAGACCCCAGCGACAGGGCACTCACCCCTCCACTTT. V is TRBV20-1 and J is TRBJ1-6, with 7 bases aligning to TRBD1. Trimming at V came to 6 bases and at J to 10 bases, leaving 15 bases not matched to a gene. Germline V CDR1 and CDR2: DFQATT, SNEGSKA (reference sequence). CDR3 length equals 15 residues.

The rearrangement joins TRBV5-6 to TRBJ1-1; D might be TRBD1 (5 bases). The CDR3 length is 17 residues. From germline, CDR1 is SGHDT and CDR2 YYEEEE. Trimming left V 0 bases short and J 1 base short, with 16 bases between. The CDR3 region is CASSLGWGRLENTEAFF. The CDR3 DNA sequence: TGTGCCAGCAGCTTGGGATGGGGCAGACTCGAGAACACTGAAGCTTTCTTT.

The chain joins TRBV11-1 to TRBJ2-7; 7 bases fit TRBD1. There are 19 residues in the CDR3. Germline CDR1 SGHAT, CDR2 FQDESV (reference sequence). Trimming removed 5 bases from V and 2 bases from J; junction bases left unmatched: 21. CDR3 coding DNA: TGTGCCAGCAGCCATACAAACAGCCGGGACAGACCATTTCCCTACGAGCAGTACTTC. Amino acids: CASSHTNSRDRPFPYEQYF.

This chain joins TRBV29-1 and TRBJ1-1, with 7 bases that match TRBD1. The germline V gene has CDR1 SQVTM and CDR2 ANQGSEA. Germline trimming cut 4 bases from V and 7 bases from J; bases unmatched to any gene: 3. CDR3 size: 11 residues. In DNA, the CDR3 is TGCAGCGTTGTAGGGACAGATGAAGCTTTCTTT. This gives the protein CSVVGTDEAFF. The entire variable domain, with the rest obtained from reference TRBV29-1 and TRBJ1-1, is as follows: SAVISQKPSRDICQRGTSLTIQCQVDSQVTMMFWYRQQPGQSLTLIATANQGSEATYESGFVIDKFPISRPNLTFSTLTVSNMSPEDSSIYLCSVVGTDEAFFGQGTRLTVV.

The chain links TRBV9 to TRBJ2-1; 7 bases are shared with TRBD2. Germline V gene lookup returns CDR1 SGDLS and CDR2 YYNGEE. The CDR3 length is 15 residues. V was pared by 0 bases and J by 8 bases, with 8 bases of the junction left unmatched. CDR3 bases: TGTGCCAGCAGCGTAGGCGGGGCGGGAGCCCATGAGCAGTTCTTC. This translates into CASSVGGAGAHEQFF.